Following are 2 T cell receptor beta chains from one sample sequenced in a study of cytomegalovirus exposure and HLA in healthy donors. Primers included in the PCR were 60 Vbeta and 13 Jbeta primers. The repertoire was sequenced with immunoSEQ multiplex PCR; TCRdb's copy has only in-frame clones and lacks some. The sample consists of roughly 140,000 clones, approximately 79% of them appearing once. The material sequenced was PBMCs. The receptors come from a man aged 45-60 years in good health and CMV-seropositive.

The chain recombines TRBV7-2 with TRBJ2-5; 8 nucleotides align to TRBD1. The CDR3 runs 15 residues. Per germline, CDR1 SGHTA and CDR2 FQGNSA. Unmatched junction bases numbered 7, after V lost 2 bases and J lost 5 bases. This CDR3 reads CASSLRQGAVETQYF. The CDR3 nucleotides read TGTGCCAGCAGCTTAAGGCAGGGGGCGGTCGAGACCCAGTACTTC.

V usage is TRBV4-2 and J usage is TRBJ2-7; TRBD2 matches 9 bases. The germline gives CDR1 LGHNA, CDR2 YNFKEQ. This CDR3 has 16 residues. J was trimmed by 7 bases and V by 0 bases; bases with no gene match: 10. The CDR3 bases are TGTGCCAGCAGCCAAGATGGAGGCGGGAGGGCCGGAGAGCAGTACTTC. Protein sequence: CASSQDGGGRAGEQYF.